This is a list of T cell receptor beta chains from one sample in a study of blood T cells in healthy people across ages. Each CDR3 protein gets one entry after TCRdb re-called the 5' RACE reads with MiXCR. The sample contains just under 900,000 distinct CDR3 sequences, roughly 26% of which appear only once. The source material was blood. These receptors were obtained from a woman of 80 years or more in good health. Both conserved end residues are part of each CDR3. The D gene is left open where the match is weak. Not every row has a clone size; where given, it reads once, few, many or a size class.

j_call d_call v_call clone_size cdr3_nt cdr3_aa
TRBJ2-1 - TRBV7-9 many TGTGCCAGCAGCTCCGGACAGAGGTCCTCTCACAATGAGCAGTTCTTC CASSSGQRSSHNEQFF
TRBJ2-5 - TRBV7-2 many TGTGCCAGCAGCTTGGCCCCTACTAGCCAAGAGACCCAGTACTTC CASSLAPTSQETQYF
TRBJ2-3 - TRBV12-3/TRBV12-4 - TGTGCCTGCAGTTCTACGGGAAAGGATACGCAGTATTTT CACSSTGKDTQYF
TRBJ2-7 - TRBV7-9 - TGTGCCAGCAGCACATTCAGGGAATCTTACGAGCAGTACTTC CASSTFRESYEQYF
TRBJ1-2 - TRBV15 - TGTGCCACCAGCAGAGAGCGGGCAGCGTTCGACTATGGCTACACCTTC CATSRERAAFDYGYTF
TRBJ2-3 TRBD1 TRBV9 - TGTGCCAGCAGCGTAGCTGGACAGGGCACAGATACGCAGTATTTT CASSVAGQGTDTQYF
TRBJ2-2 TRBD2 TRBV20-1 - TGCAGTGCTAGAGGAAGTAGCGGGGGCACCGGGGAGCTGTTTTTT CSARGSSGGTGELFF
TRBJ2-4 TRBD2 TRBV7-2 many TGTGCCAGCAGCCCGCGGACTAGCGGGGGGGCGCGGAACATTCAGTACTTC CASSPRTSGGARNIQYF
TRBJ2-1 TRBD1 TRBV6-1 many TGTGCCAGCCTTAGGGACAGGGCTAAGAGTGAGCAGTTCTTC CASLRDRAKSEQFF
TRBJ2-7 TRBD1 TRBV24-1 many TGTGCCACCAGTGATGGGACAGGATACGAGCAGTACTTC CATSDGTGYEQYF
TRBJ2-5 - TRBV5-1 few TGCGCCAGCAGCTGGGCCGGGGACCTAGAGACCCAGTACTTC CASSWAGDLETQYF
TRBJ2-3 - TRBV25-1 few TGTGCCAGCAGTGATTGGCAGGGTACAGATACGCAGTATTTT CASSDWQGTDTQYF
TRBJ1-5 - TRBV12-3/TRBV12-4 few TGTGCCAGCACCCCTACTGGGGGTAGCAATCAGCCCCAGCATTTT CASTPTGGSNQPQHF
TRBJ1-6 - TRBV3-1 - TGTGCCAGCAGCCAGGGTGTTCGGAATTCACCCCCCCACTTT CASSQGVRNSPPHF
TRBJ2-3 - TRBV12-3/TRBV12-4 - TGTGCCAGCAGTTTGGTCGGGATGAGAGCAGATGCGCAGTATTTT CASSLVGMRADAQYF
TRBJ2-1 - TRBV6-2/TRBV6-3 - TGTGCCAGCAGTTACTCGGACAACAATGAGCAGTTCTTC CASSYSDNNEQFF
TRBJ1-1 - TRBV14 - TGTGCCAGCAGCAGACAGCCGGGGAACACTGAAGCTTTCTTT CASSRQPGNTEAFF
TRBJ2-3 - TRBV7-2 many TGTGCCAGCAGCAAACGGGGCGGGGTGCGCACAGATACGCAGTATTTT CASSKRGGVRTDTQYF
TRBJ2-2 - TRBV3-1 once TGTGCCAGCAGCCAAAGGGGGGCAGGGGCCGGCGGGGAGCTGTTTTTT CASSQRGAGAGGELFF
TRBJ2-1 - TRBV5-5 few TGTGCCAGCAGCTTGACAGGCCCCGGTAATGAGCAGTTCTTC CASSLTGPGNEQFF
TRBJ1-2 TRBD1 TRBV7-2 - TGTGCCAGCAGCTCGGACAGGGTGAACACCTTC CASSSDRVNTF
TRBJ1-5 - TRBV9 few TGTGCCAGCCTCCGCGGCTTTAGCAATCAGCCCCAGCATTTT CASLRGFSNQPQHF
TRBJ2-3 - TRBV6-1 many TGTGCCAGCAGTGAAGGTTTCGGGACGCAGTATTTT CASSEGFGTQYF
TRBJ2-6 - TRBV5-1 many TGCGCCAGCAGCTTTGTGGGGGATGGGGCCAACGTCCTGACTTTC CASSFVGDGANVLTF
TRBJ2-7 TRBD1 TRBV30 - TGTGCCTGTCCGGGACAGGGAATCTACGAGCAGTACTTC CACPGQGIYEQYF
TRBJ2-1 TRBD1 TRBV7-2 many TGTGCCAGCAGCTTAGCGCGCCACGGACAGGGGGCGTACAATGAGCAGTTCTTC CASSLARHGQGAYNEQFF
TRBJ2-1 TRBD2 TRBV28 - TGTGCCAGCAGTTTGCTACTAGCGGGGCGCAATGAGCAGTTCTTC CASSLLLAGRNEQFF
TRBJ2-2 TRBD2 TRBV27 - TGTGCCAGCAGTTTATGGGTAGCGGGGGGCGCCGGGGAGCTGTTTTTT CASSLWVAGGAGELFF
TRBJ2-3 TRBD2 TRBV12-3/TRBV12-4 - TGTGCCAGTCGCGGGGGGATCCGAATGAGCACAGATGCGCAGTATTTT CASRGGIRMSTDAQYF
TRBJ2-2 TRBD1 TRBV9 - TGTGCCAGCAGCGTAGCCACAGGGGGCGCGGGCGGGGAGCGGTTTTTT CASSVATGGAGGERFF
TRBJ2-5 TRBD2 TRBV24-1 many TGTGCCACCAGTGGAGCGGGGGCAGTAGAGGAGACCCAGTACTTC CATSGAGAVEETQYF
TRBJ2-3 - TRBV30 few TGTGCCTCGATGAGAGGGGATACGCAGTATTTT CASMRGDTQYF
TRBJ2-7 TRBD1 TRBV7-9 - TGTGCCAGCACCACGGGACAGGGGACCTACAATGAGCAGTACTTC CASTTGQGTYNEQYF
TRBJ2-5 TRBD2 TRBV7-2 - TGTGCCAGCAGCGACCGAGGGACTAGCGGGCAAGAGACCCAGTACTTC CASSDRGTSGQETQYF
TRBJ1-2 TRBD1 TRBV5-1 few TGCGCCAGCTATCCCGGGACAGCTAACTATGGCTACACCTTC CASYPGTANYGYTF
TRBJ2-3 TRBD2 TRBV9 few TGTGCCAGCAGCGAGCGGGGGGTAAACACAGATACGCAGTATTTT CASSERGVNTDTQYF
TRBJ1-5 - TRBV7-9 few TGTGCCAGCAGCACAGGGAGTCAGCCCCAGCATTTT CASSTGSQPQHF
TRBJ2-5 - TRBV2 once TGTGCCAGCAACCAGGCCCGGGAGACCCAGTACTTC CASNQARETQYF
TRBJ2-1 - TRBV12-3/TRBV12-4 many TGTGCCAGCAGTTTACCGAGGGGCTCCTACAATGAGCAGTTCTTC CASSLPRGSYNEQFF
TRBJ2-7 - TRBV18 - TGTGCCAGCTCACCACCGACGTTCCCCTACAATGAGCAGTACTTC CASSPPTFPYNEQYF
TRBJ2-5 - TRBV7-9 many TGTGCCAGCAGCGAACGCCCGGAGACCCAGTACTTC CASSERPETQYF
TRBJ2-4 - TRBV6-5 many TGTGCCAGCAGTTACTCTGACCGGGCGTGGGCAGCCAAAAACATTCAGTACTTC CASSYSDRAWAAKNIQYF
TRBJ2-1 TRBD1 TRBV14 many TGTGCCAGCAGCCTGACAGGGCCAAATGAGCAGTTCTTC CASSLTGPNEQFF
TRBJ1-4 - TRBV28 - TGTGCCGCCAACCCTGGGCCTACATGGGCAACTAATGAAAAACTGTTTTTT CAANPGPTWATNEKLFF
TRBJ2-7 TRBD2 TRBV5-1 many TGCGCCAGCAGCTTGGATTCAACTAGCGGGACCTACGAGCAGTACTTC CASSLDSTSGTYEQYF
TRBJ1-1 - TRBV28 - TGTGCCAGCAGCCTCCCCCACGGCACTGAAGCTTTCTTT CASSLPHGTEAFF
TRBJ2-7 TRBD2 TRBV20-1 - TGCAGTGCTAGGGCGGGGCGGGGGTGGTACAATGAGCAGTACTTC CSARAGRGWYNEQYF
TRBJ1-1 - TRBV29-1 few TGCAGCGTCCCACAGGGAGGCACTGAAGCTTTCTTT CSVPQGGTEAFF
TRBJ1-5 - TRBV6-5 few TGTGCCAGCAGCCTACGGTCGGACAATCAGCCCCAGCATTTT CASSLRSDNQPQHF
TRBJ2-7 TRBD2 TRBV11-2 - TGTGTCAGCAGCCCTCAGCGGGGGGCCTCCTACGAGCAGTACTTC CVSSPQRGASYEQYF
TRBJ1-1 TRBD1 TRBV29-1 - TGCAGCGTCCCCCGGACAGGAAAGAACACTGAAGCTTTCTTT CSVPRTGKNTEAFF
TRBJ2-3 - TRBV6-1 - TGTGCCAGCAGTATCCGGACAGATAGGGATACGCAGTATTTT CASSIRTDRDTQYF
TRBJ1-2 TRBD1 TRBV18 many TGTGCCAGCTCCCCGGGACAGGGGCTCTATGGCTACACCTTC CASSPGQGLYGYTF
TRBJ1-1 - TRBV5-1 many TGCGCCAGCAGCCGAGGGTCCTCTATTATGAACACTGAAGCTTTCTTT CASSRGSSIMNTEAFF